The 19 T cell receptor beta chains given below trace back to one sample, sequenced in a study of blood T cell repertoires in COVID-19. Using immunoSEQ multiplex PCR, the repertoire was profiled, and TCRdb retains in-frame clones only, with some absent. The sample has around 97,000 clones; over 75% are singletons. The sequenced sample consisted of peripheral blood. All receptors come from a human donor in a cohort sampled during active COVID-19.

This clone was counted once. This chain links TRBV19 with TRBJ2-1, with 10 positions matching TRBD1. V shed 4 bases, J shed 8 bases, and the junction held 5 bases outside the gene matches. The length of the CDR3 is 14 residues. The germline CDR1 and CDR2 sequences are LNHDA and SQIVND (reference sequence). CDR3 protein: CASSTGTGVDEQFF. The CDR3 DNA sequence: TGTGCCAGTAGTACCGGGACAGGGGTCGATGAGCAGTTCTTC.

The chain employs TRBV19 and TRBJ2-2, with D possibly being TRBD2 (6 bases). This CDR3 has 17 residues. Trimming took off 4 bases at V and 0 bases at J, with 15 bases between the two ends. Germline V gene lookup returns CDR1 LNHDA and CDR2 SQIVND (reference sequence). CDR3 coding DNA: TGTGCCAGTAGTACTCCGGGGGAGACTACGAACACCGGGGAGCTGTTTTTT. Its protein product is CASSTPGETTNTGELFF.

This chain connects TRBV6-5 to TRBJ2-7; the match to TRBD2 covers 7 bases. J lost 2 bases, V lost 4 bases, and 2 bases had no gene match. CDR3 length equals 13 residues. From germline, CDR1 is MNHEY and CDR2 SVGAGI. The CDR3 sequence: CASSFGGTYEQYF. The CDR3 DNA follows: TGTGCCAGCAGTTTCGGGGGGACCTACGAGCAGTACTTC.

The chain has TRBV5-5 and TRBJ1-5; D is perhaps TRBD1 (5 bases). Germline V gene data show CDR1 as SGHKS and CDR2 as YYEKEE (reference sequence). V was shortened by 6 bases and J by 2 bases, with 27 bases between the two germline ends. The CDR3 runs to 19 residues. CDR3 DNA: TGTGCCAGCACTCCGCTTCCGATCCAGGGCTCTAGCGGCAATCAGCCCCAGCATTTT. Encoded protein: CASTPLPIQGSSGNQPQHF. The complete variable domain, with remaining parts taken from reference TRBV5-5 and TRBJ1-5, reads DAGVTQSPTHLIKTRGQQVTLRCSPISGHKSVSWYQQVLGQGPQFIFQYYEKEERGRGNFPDRFSARQFPNYSSELNVNALLLGDSALYLCASTPLPIQGSSGNQPQHFGDGTRLSIL.

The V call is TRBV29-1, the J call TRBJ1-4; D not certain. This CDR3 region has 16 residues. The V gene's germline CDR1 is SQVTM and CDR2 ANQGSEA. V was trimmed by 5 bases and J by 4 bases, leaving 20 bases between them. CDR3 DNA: TGCAGCGTTAGTATACATGATCCGGAGCTTAATGAAAAACTGTTTTTT. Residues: CSVSIHDPELNEKLFF.

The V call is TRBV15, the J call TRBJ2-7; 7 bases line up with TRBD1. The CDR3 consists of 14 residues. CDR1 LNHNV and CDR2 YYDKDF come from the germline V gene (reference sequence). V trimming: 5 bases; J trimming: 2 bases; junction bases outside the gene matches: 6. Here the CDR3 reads CATSGQDATYEQYF. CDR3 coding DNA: TGTGCCACCAGCGGACAGGATGCTACCTACGAGCAGTACTTC.

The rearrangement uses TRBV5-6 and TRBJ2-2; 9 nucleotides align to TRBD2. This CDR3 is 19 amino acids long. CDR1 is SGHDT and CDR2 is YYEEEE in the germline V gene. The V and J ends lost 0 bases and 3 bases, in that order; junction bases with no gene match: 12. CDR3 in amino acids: CASSLARAGGPIDTGELFF. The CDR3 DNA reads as TGTGCCAGCAGCTTGGCGCGAGCGGGGGGCCCGATTGACACCGGGGAGCTGTTTTTT. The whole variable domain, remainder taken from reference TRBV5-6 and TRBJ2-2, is DAGVTQSPTHLIKTRGQQVTLRCSPKSGHDTVSWYQQALGQGPQFIFQYYEEEERQRGNFPDRFSGHQFPNYSSELNVNALLLGDSALYLCASSLARAGGPIDTGELFFGEGSRLTVL.

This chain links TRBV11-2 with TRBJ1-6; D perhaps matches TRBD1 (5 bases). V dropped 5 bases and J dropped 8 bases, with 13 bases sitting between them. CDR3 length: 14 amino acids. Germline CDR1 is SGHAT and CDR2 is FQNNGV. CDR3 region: CASSQSGIHSPLHF. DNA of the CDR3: TGTGCCAGCAGCCAATCAGGGATTCATTCACCCCTCCACTTT.

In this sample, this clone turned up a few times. The CDR3 DNA sequence: TGTGCCGGCCTCAGACAGGGGCAAGAGACCCAGTACTTC. It is translated as CAGLRQGQETQYF. The V and J genes are TRBV2 and TRBJ2-5, with 8 bases lining up with TRBD1. The CDR3 extends over 13 amino acids. The V gene's germline CDR1 is SNHLY and CDR2 FYNNEI. The junction had 7 bases not matched to a gene; V was cut back by 11 bases and J by 2 bases.

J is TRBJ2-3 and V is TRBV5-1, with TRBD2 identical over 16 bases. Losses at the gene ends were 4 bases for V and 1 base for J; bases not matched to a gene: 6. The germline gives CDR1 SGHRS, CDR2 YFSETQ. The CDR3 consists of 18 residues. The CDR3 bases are TGCGCCAGCAGCGTCGGGACTAGCGGGAGGGCGGGCACAGATACGCAGTATTTT. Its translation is CASSVGTSGRAGTDTQYF.

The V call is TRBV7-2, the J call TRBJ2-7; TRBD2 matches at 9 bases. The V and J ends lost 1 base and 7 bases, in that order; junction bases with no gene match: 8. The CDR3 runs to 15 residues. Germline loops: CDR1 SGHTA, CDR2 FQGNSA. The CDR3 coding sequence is TGTGCCAGCAGCTTAGATCTAGCGGGGTTGCGGGAGCAGTACTTC. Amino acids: CASSLDLAGLREQYF.

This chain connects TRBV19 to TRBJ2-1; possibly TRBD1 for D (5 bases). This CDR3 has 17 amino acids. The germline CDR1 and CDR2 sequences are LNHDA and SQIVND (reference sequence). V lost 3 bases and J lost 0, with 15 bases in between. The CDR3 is CASSIGAGLNSYNEQFF. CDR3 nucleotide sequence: TGTGCCAGTAGTATTGGGGCAGGCCTAAACTCCTACAATGAGCAGTTCTTC.

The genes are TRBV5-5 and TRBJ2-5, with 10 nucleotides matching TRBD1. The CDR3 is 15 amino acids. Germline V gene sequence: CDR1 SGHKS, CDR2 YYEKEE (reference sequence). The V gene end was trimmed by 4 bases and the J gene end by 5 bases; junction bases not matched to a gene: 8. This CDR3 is CASSPVDRGLETQYF. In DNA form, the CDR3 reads TGTGCCAGCAGCCCTGTTGACAGGGGGCTTGAGACCCAGTACTTC.

CDR3 nucleotides: TGCGCCAGCAGCCCTACCCAAGTTAGCACAGATACGCAGTATTTT. Protein sequence: CASSPTQVSTDTQYF. The genes are TRBV5-1 and TRBJ2-3; D gene ambiguous. V lost 4 bases, J lost 0 bases, and 12 bases lay in between. Germline loops: CDR1 SGHRS, CDR2 YFSETQ. This CDR3 region has 15 residues.

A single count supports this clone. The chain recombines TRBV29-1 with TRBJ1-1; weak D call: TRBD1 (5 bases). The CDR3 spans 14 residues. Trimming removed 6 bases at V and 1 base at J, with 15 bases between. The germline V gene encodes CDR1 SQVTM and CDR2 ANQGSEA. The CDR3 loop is CSVGGPKGNTEAFF. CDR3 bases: TGCAGCGTGGGGGGACCCAAAGGGAACACTGAAGCTTTCTTT.

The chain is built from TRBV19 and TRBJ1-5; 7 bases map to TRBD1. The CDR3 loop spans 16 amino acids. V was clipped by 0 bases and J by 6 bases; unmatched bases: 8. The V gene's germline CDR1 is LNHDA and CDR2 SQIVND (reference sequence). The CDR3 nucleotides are TGTGCCAGTAGTATAGAAGGAAGGGGGCTGGGTCAGCCCCAGCATTTT. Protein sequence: CASSIEGRGLGQPQHF.

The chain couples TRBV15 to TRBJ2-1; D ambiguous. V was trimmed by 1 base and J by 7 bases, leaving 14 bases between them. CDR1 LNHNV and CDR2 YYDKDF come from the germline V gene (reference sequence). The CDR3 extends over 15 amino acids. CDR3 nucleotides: TGTGCCACCAGCAGAGGTACCGGGTTTGGGAATGAGCAGTTCTTC. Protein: CATSRGTGFGNEQFF.

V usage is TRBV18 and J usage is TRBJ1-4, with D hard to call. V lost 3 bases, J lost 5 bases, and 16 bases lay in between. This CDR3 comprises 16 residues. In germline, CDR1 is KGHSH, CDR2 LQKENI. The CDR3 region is CASSPTRGGLNEKLFF. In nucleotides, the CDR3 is TGTGCCAGCTCACCTACTCGGGGTGGGCTAAATGAAAAACTGTTTTTT.

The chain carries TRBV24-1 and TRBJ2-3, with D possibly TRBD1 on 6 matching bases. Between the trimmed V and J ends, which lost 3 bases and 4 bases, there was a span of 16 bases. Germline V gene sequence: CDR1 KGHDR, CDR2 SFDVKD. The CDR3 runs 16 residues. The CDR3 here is CATSDLGRPGADTQYF. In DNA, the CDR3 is TGTGCCACCAGTGATCTGGGACGCCCAGGGGCAGATACGCAGTATTTT.